This T cell receptor beta chain was identified during a study of PD-1 blockade in classical Hodgkin lymphoma. Relapse after autologous stem cell transplantation occurred in every patient, and brentuximab vedotin exposure varied. Best outcomes ranged across complete response, partial response and progressive disease. The CDR3 runs to 18 residues. V trimming: 6 bases; J trimming: 7 bases; junction bases outside the gene matches: 20. Germline values: CDR1 SGHKS, CDR2 YYEKEE (reference sequence). Remarks on this clone: Its antigen is unknown.

Study results and caveats: It was among complete responders that baseline diversity resembled that of newly diagnosed patients.

Repertoires were generated with immunoSEQ multiplex PCR, while TCRdb's copy carries only in-frame clones and drops some. The data show 25,000 to 35,000 clones, with over 55% seen just once and roughly 3% held by the top ten. This sample comprised peripheral blood mononuclear cells (PBMCs), obtained before the second cycle of nivolumab. The receptor's source is a human donor with classical Hodgkin lymphoma. The genes are TRBV5-5 and TRBJ1-5; 9 bases map to TRBD1. CDR3 DNA: TGTGCCAGCACCGAGGGACAGGGAAGGAGGGCTCGAGACCAGCCCCAGCATTTT. The encoded protein is CASTEGQGRRARDQPQHF.